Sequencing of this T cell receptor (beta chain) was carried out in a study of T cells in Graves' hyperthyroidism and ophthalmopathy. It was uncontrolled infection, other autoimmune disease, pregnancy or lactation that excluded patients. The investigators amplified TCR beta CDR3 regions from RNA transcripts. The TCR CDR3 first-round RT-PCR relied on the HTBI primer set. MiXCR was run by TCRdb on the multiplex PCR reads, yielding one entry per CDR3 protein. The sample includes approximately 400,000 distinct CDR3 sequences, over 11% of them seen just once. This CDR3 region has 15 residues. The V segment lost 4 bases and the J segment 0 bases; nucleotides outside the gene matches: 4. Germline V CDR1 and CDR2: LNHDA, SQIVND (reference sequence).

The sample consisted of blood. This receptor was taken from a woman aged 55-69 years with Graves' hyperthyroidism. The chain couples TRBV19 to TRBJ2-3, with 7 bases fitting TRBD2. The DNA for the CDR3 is TGTGCCAGTAGTAGGGGGGGTCCTAGCACAGATACGCAGTATTTT. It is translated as CASSRGGPSTDTQYF.